The 4 T cell receptor beta chains below were found in one sample sequenced in a study of cytomegalovirus exposure and HLA in healthy donors (dated by TCRdb to the late 2010s). Libraries were constructed by the immunoSEQ multiplex PCR assay. For the multiplex PCR, a mixture combining 60 forward primers for TCR Vbeta segments and 13 reverse primers for TCR Jbeta segments was used. This immuneACCESS table, as held by TCRdb, lists in-frame sequences with V and J called but not all clones. Of the missing ones, under half trace to an unresolved V gene in checked studies; the others have no known cause. Recorded for this sample are 150,000 to 200,000 clones; 75% to 85% of them occurred a single time. 4.9% of the sample comes from the top ten. The sequenced sample was PBMCs. The receptors here all came from a woman aged 18-29 years in good health and CMV-seropositive.

This clone came up a few times. The chain has TRBV5-6 and TRBJ1-1; 9 positions agree with TRBD1. The trim removed 4 bases at V and 4 bases at J, leaving 5 bases unmatched. Per the germline V gene, CDR1 is SGHDT and CDR2 is YYEEEE. The CDR3 extends over 14 amino acids. The CDR3 DNA sequence: TGTGCCAGCAGCATTGGACAGGGGACCACTGAAGCTTTCTTT. Amino acids: CASSIGQGTTEAFF.

J is TRBJ2-7 and V is TRBV2; D unclear. Germline lookup yields CDR1 SNHLY and CDR2 FYNNEI. The CDR3 sequence is 15 residues long. V dropped 6 bases and J dropped 7 bases, with 22 bases sitting between them. For the CDR3, the DNA is TGTGCCAGCAGGTTATCGGCAAGCCTTACCGGGGAGCAGTACTTC. Its protein product is CASRLSASLTGEQYF.

The chain combines TRBV27 with TRBJ2-5; TRBD2 is a possible D gene (6 bases). Trimming shortened V by 3 bases and J by 3 bases, and 17 bases separated the two germline ends. Germline-derived CDR1 and CDR2 are MNHEY and SMNVEV (reference sequence). The CDR3 consists of 16 residues. Written as DNA, the CDR3 is TGTGCCAGCAGTTTCGCCGGAGGGCCGGCCAAAGAGACCCAGTACTTC. Amino acid sequence: CASSFAGGPAKETQYF.

A few counts support this clone. The chain recombines TRBV29-1 with TRBJ1-1, with 8 nucleotides matching TRBD1. V shed 1 base, J shed 9 bases, and the junction held 7 bases outside the gene matches. Germline V CDR1 and CDR2: SQVTM, ANQGSEA. There are 13 residues in the CDR3. The CDR3 nucleotides are TGCAGCGTTGAAGGCCGGCAGGGGGCGAAAGCTTTCTTT. As protein: CSVEGRQGAKAFF.